The clone carrying this T cell receptor (beta chain) was detected ten times or more. Its antigen is still unknown. Read data end 3 residues before the CDR3 end; the end is taken from the germline J gene. Losses at the gene ends were 3 bases for V and 3 bases for J; bases not matched to a gene: 7. This CDR3 contains 16 residues. CDR1 is SGHRS, CDR2 YFSETQ, per germline. The sample is drawn from a study of T cell clonality in common variable immunodeficiency. Points from the study as a whole: Fewer deletions and N-nucleotide insertions were reportedly seen in common variable immunodeficiency TCR beta sequences. Patient heterogeneity in the CVID cohort limited correlations between repertoire features and clinical complications. Shared TCRbeta clones were fewer between CVID subjects than controls.

Caucasian heritage predominated among both patients and controls. Control and CVID samples contributed equal amounts of genomic DNA. Profiled with immunoSEQ multiplex PCR; TCRdb holds only in-frame clones, not every one. This repertoire lists around 30,000 clones without singletons; less than 30% sits in the top ten. Material for sequencing was peripheral blood mononuclear cells. This sequence originates from a human donor with common variable immunodeficiency. The rearrangement uses TRBV5-1 and TRBJ2-5; 11 nucleotides align to TRBD2. The DNA read from the CDR3 is TGCGCCAGCAGCTATTCGACTAGCGGGGCCAAAGAGACC. Residues: CASSYSTSGAKET. In full, the CDR3 reads CASSYSTSGAKETQYF.